The clone carrying this T cell receptor beta chain appeared a few times. Antigen unknown. CDR1 is SNHLY, CDR2 FYNNEI, per germline. J was trimmed by 2 bases and V by 3 bases; bases with no gene match: 5. This CDR3 has 17 residues. TCRdb redid the calling of the reads with MiXCR, one entry per CDR3 protein. Of approximately 500,000 distinct CDR3 sequences listed, approximately 17% are singletons. This entry comes from a study of T cell repertoires in cytomegalovirus infection. Study as a whole: CMV infection plus the matching HLA type was flagged by public TCR beta signatures. Points from the study as a whole: Ex vivo, HLA-C-restricted CMV-specific TCR beta clonotypes prevailed over the rest of the response.

Source material: CD8+ T cells from PBMCs. This sequence joins TRBV2 and TRBJ2-1; 12 nucleotides line up with TRBD2. The receptor was isolated from a human donor in good health (CMV status not recorded). Some clones in this sample may be carry-over from other donors' samples. The CDR3 bases are TGTGCCAGCAGTGATAGAACTAGCGGGGGGCCCTACAATGAGCAGTTCTTC. Its protein is CASSDRTSGGPYNEQFF.